The TCR beta chain described here comes from a study of cytomegalovirus exposure and HLA in healthy donors. Trimming left V 5 bases short and J 3 bases short, with 14 bases between. The CDR3 consists of 14 residues. Per germline, CDR1 LNHDA and CDR2 SQIVND (reference sequence). Note on this clone: Its cognate antigen is unknown.

The study's findings and limits: Cytomegalovirus association was listed for around 170 TCR beta chains.

Primers for the PCR totalled 60 Vbeta and 13 Jbeta. The data were produced by immunoSEQ multiplex PCR, yet TCRdb's version contains in-frame clones alone and is incomplete. The table records some 100,000 clones, 81% of them present only once. The V gene is TRBV19, the J gene TRBJ2-7, with TRBD2 as a possible D gene (6 bases). Material: PBMCs. The TCR was taken from a woman in her thirties in good health and CMV-seronegative. DNA for the CDR3: TGTGCCAGTAGTCCCCGGGGGTCTTTCTACGAGCAGTACTTC. The encoded protein is CASSPRGSFYEQYF.